The source of this TCR beta chain is a study of cytomegalovirus exposure and HLA in healthy donors. Regarding the study as a whole: In an earlier analysis, in roughly 600 donors, most V segments appeared productive either ~87% or ~30% of the time.

Germline loops: CDR1 SGDLS, CDR2 YYNGEE. This CDR3 spans 18 amino acids. Losses at the gene ends were 3 bases for V and 6 bases for J; bases not matched to a gene: 9. PCR employed 60 Vbeta and 13 Jbeta primers. Some clones are missing from TCRdb's copy, which holds only in-frame ones; the method was immunoSEQ multiplex PCR. The repertoire holds tens of thousands of clones, about 80% seen once, with roughly 25% in the top ten. In regard to this clone: Its matching antigen is unknown.

The source material was PBMCs. This receptor was taken from a woman between 45 and 60 years old in good health and CMV-seropositive. The chain is built from TRBV9 and TRBJ2-4, with 16 nucleotides matching TRBD2. Here the CDR3 DNA reads TGTGCCAGCAGCGCCGAGGGGACTAGCGGGAGGGCGGGAAACATTCAGTACTTC. It specifies CASSAEGTSGRAGNIQYF.